Below are 5 T cell receptor beta chains sequenced from a single sample in a study of blood T cell repertoires in COVID-19. Assay: immunoSEQ multiplex PCR; the TCRdb copy retains only in-frame clones and omits some. The sample contains about 160,000 clones, around 82% of which appear only once. The sequenced sample was peripheral blood. These receptor sequences come from a man of 80 years or more with COVID-19, enrolled during active disease.

V and J are TRBV6-5 and TRBJ1-1, with 9 nucleotides matching TRBD1. Trimming took 6 bases from V and 6 from J; bases not matched to a gene: 11. Germline values: CDR1 MNHEY, CDR2 SVGAGI. The CDR3 totals 15 residues. The CDR3 spells CASRKDGQGKAEAFF. In DNA, the CDR3 is TGTGCCAGCAGGAAGGATGGACAGGGGAAGGCTGAAGCTTTCTTT.

The genes are TRBV5-6 and TRBJ1-4, with D hard to call. There are 18 residues in the CDR3. Germline CDR1 is SGHDT and CDR2 is YYEEEE. The germline V and J ends were trimmed by 4 bases and 4 bases, with 23 bases remaining between them. CDR3 residues: CASSPGFVSGSVNEKLFF. CDR3 nucleotides: TGTGCCAGCAGCCCCGGTTTTGTATCGGGTTCGGTTAATGAAAAACTGTTTTTT.

This clone appeared many times. The rearrangement links TRBV11-2 to TRBJ2-1, with 8 bases that match TRBD1. Germline loops: CDR1 SGHAT, CDR2 FQNNGV. J was trimmed by 5 bases and V by 4 bases; bases with no gene match: 7. There are 15 residues in the CDR3. The CDR3 bases are TGTGCCAGCAGCTCCACAGGGGGGCGGGACAATGAGCAGTTCTTC. Translating gives CASSSTGGRDNEQFF.

The rearrangement links TRBV3-1 (or the pseudogene TRBV3-2) to TRBJ2-3, with D possibly TRBD2 on 6 matching bases. V was trimmed by 9 bases and J by 4 bases, leaving 17 bases between them. CDR3 size: 14 residues. Germline CDR1 is LGHDT and CDR2 is YNNKEL (reference sequence). The CDR3 DNA is TGTGCCAGTTCAGCGACGGGGGAAGCAGATACGCAGTATTTT. Amino acids: CASSATGEADTQYF.

The V gene is TRBV5-1, the J gene TRBJ1-2; possibly TRBD1 for D (5 bases). CDR1 and CDR2 from the germline V gene are SGHRS and YFSETQ. CDR3 length: 12 residues. V was trimmed by 1 base and J by 8 bases, leaving 9 bases between them. The CDR3 here is CASSLTGGGYTF. CDR3 nucleotides: TGCGCCAGCAGCTTGACCGGGGGAGGCTACACCTTC.